This T cell receptor beta chain was captured in a study of CD8+ T cells in alopecia areata. Trimming removed 5 bases at V and 1 base at J, with 11 bases between. The CDR3 loop spans 14 amino acids. Germline lookup yields CDR1 SGHAT and CDR2 FQNNGV. Regarding this clone: The same CDR3 can be traced to other DNA sequences in this sample.

cDNA reverse transcribed from extracted RNA served as the sequencing template. TCRdb keeps only in-frame clones here, not all; method: immunoSEQ multiplex PCR. The sample lists about 250,000 clones; about 62% were seen once. Documented treatment: oral pan-JAK inhibitor, 5-10 mg twice daily. The sample here was CD4+ T cells sorted from blood, taken around week 54, from a patient treated with tofacitinib. The chain carries TRBV11-2 and TRBJ2-5, with D perhaps TRBD2 (5 bases). This clonotype originated in a human donor with alopecia areata. The DNA of the CDR3 is TGTGCCAGCAGCCCGACGGCGGGCCAAGAGACCCAGTACTTC. Residues: CASSPTAGQETQYF.